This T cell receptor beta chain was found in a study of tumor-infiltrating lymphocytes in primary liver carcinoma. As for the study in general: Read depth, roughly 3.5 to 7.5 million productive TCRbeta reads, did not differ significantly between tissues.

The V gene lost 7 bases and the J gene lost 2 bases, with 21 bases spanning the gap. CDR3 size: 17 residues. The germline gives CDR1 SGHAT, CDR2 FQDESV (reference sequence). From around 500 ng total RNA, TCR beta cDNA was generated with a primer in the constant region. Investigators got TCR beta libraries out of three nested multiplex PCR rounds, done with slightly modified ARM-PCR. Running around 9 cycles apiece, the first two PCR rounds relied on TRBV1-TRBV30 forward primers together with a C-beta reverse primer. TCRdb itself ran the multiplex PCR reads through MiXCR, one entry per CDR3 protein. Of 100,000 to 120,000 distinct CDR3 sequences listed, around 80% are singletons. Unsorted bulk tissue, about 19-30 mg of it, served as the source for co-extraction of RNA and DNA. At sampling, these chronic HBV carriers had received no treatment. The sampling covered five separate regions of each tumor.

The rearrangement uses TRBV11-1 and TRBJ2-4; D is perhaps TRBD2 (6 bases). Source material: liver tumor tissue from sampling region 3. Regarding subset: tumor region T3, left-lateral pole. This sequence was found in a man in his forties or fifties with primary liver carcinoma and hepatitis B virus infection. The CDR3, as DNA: TGTGCCAGCAACTTTCCCGAGTCTAGCGTGACCAAAAACATTCAGTACTTC. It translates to CASNFPESSVTKNIQYF.